The clone carrying this T cell receptor (beta chain) was seen repeatedly, ten times or more. The antigen remains unidentified. Researchers made TCR cDNA using 5'RACE template switching, and this step added a universal primer site and UMIs. TCRdb re-analysed the 5' RACE reads in MiXCR, keeping a single row per CDR3 protein. The repertoire includes around 250,000 distinct CDR3 sequences, around 4.9% of them detected once, and around 3.5% sits in the top ten. The data were taken from a study of T cells after yellow fever vaccination. Whole-study context: When fractions had low cell numbers, they were prepared with SMART-Seq v4 Ultra Low Input.

Findings of the study overall: Across the CD4 and CD8 compartments, a small share of clonotypes was present in both. Clones that expanded after primary vaccination mostly reappeared after the booster (96% CD4, approximately 89% CD8).

CDR1 MNHEY and CDR2 SVGAGI come from the germline V gene. After removal of 6 bases from V and 2 bases from J, the junction contained 9 bases not matched to a gene. This CDR3 is 16 amino acids long. The V and J genes are TRBV6-5 and TRBJ1-5, with 8 bases aligning to TRBD1. This specimen consisted of CD4+ T cells sorted from PBMCs, obtained on the day of the yellow fever booster vaccination. This receptor was taken from a man younger than 30 who received the YFV17D yellow fever vaccine. This chain's CDR3 is CASRRTGSGGNQPQHF. The CDR3 nucleotides are TGTGCCAGCAGAAGGACAGGGTCAGGCGGCAATCAGCCCCAGCATTTT.